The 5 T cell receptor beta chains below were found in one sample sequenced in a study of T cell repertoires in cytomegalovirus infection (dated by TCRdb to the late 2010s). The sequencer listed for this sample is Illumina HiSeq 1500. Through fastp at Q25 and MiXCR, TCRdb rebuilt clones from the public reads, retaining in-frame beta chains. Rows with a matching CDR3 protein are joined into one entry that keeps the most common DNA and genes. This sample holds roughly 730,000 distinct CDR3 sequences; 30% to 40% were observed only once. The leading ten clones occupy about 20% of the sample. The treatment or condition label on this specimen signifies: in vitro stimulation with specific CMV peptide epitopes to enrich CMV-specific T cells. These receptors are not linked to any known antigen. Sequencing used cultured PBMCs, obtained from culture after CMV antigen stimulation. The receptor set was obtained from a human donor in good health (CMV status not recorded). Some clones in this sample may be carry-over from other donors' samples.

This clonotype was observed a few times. CDR3 amino acids: CASSTRGSSGRAQSNEQFF. The CDR3 bases are TGTGCCAGCAGCACACGGGGATCTAGCGGGAGGGCCCAGAGCAATGAGCAGTTCTTC. This chain joins TRBV7-2 and TRBJ2-1, with 12 bases identical to TRBD2. V dropped 5 bases and J dropped 6; count of bases not matched to a gene: 17. The CDR3 is 19 residues long. Germline V lookup: CDR1 SGHTA, CDR2 FQGNSA.

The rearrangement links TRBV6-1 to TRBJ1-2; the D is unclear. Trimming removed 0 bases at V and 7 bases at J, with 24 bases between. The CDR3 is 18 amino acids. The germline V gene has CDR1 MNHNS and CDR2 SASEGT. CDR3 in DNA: TGTGCCAGCAGTGAAGCGCTAGGGCAGGCTTTTAGTAGCGGTGGCTACACCTTC. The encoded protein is CASSEALGQAFSSGGYTF.

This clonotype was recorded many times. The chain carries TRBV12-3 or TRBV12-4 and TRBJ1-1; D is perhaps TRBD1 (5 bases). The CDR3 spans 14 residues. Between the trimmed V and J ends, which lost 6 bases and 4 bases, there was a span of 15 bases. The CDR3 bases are TGTGCCAGCAGCTACAGGAGATTGAGCACTGAAGCTTTCTTT. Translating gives CASSYRRLSTEAFF.

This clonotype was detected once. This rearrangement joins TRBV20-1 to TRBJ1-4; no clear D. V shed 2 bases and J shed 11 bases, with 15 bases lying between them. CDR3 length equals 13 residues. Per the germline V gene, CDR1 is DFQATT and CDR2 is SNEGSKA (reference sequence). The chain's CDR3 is CSARPGPLEKLFF. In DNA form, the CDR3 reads TGCAGTGCTAGACCCGGACCCCTGGAGAAACTGTTTTTT.

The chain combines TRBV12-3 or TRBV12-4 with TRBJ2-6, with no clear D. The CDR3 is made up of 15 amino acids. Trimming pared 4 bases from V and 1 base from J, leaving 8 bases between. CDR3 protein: CASSSGRSGANVLTF. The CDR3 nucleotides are TGTGCCAGCAGTTCAGGACGTTCTGGGGCCAACGTCCTGACTTTC.